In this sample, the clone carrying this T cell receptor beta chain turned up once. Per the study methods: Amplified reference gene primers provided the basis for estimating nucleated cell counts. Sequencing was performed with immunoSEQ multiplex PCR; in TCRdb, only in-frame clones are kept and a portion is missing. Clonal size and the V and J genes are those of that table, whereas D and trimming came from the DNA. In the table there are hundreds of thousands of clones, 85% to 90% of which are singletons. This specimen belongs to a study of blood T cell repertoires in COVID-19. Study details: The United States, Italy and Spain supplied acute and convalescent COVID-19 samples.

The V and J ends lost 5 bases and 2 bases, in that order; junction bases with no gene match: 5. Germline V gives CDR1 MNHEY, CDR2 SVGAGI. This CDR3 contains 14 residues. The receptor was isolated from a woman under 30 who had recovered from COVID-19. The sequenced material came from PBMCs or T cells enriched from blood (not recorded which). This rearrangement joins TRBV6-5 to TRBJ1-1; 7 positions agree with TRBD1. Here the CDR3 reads CASSQGQRNTEAFF. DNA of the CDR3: TGTGCCAGCAGTCAGGGACAGAGAAACACTGAAGCTTTCTTT.